Each of the 23 T cell receptor beta chains below was sequenced from the same sample in a study of T-cell reconstitution after alpha-beta-depleted transplantation in children listed by TCRdb under 2016. The research as a whole found: The frequencies of hyperexpanded clones fell over the following months, and after one year, T-cell counts and TCRbeta diversity were mostly attributed to newly produced T cells.

Library preparation used PCR. Sequencer: Illumina HiSeq 2500. TCR library preparation used molecular barcoding, with unique molecular identifiers applied to normalize quantification of the TCRbeta repertoire. TCRdb cleaned the public reads at Q25 with fastp, built clones with MiXCR and kept in-frame beta chains. Each record represents a unique CDR3 protein, reported with the most common genes and DNA among its rows. The sample table records about 300,000 distinct CDR3 sequences; roughly 7.8% of these occur just once. The ten largest account for 9.1% of the sample. Read against the paper, the sample's treatment or condition label means: allogeneic hematopoietic cell transplantation with graft depleted of TCRalphabeta T cells and CD19 B cells. For these receptors, no antigen is known. The sample was peripheral blood, taken 360 days after TCRalphabeta/CD19-depleted stem cell transplant. The receptors stem from a female patient aged 2-15 years who had a stem cell transplant for Fanconi anemia, so the T cells may come from the graft donor.

In this sample, this clonotype turned up many times. The chain employs TRBV5-1 and TRBJ1-6; tentatively, D is TRBD1 (5 bases). The V and J ends lost 0 bases and 7 bases respectively, with 14 bases between them. Looked up from germline, CDR1 is SGHRS and CDR2 is YFSETQ. The CDR3 consists of 16 residues. Here the CDR3 DNA reads TGCGCCAGCAGCTTGGGGCGAGGGGCCGTAAATTCACCCCTCCACTTT. Its protein is CASSLGRGAVNSPLHF.

This clonotype was recorded at least ten times. The V call is TRBV20-1, the J call TRBJ2-7, with 7 nucleotides matching TRBD2. With V trimmed by 6 bases and J by 3 bases, 5 bases remained unmatched. Germline CDR1 DFQATT, CDR2 SNEGSKA (reference sequence). The CDR3 length is 12 residues. CDR3 region: CSARRTSYEQYF. The CDR3 DNA sequence: TGCAGTGCCCGCCGGACTAGCTACGAGCAGTACTTC.

This clonotype has a count of ten or more. The chain recombines TRBV7-8 with TRBJ2-1, with 7 nucleotides matching TRBD2. J was trimmed by 15 bases and V by 4 bases; bases with no gene match: 15. The CDR3 runs 14 residues. Germline CDR1 reads SGHVS; CDR2 reads FQNEAQ. CDR3 in DNA: TGTGCCAGCAGCTCCTTGACTAGCTCGGCCGGTTGGTTCTTC. It codes for CASSSLTSSAGWFF. The whole variable domain, filled in from reference TRBV7-8 and TRBJ2-1, reads GAGVSQSPRYKVAKRGQDVALRCDPISGHVSLFWYQQALGQGPEFLTYFQNEAQLDKSGLPSDRFFAERPEGSVSTLKIQRTQQEDSAVYLCASSSLTSSAGWFFGPGTRLTVL.

The sample holds many counts of this clonotype. The gene calls are TRBV20-1 and TRBJ2-1, with 8 bases aligning to TRBD1. CDR1 and CDR2 (germline): DFQATT, SNEGSKA (reference sequence). J gave up 2 bases and V 3 bases, and 6 bases lay outside the gene matches. The CDR3 totals 15 residues. CDR3 loop: CSARVYRGTYNEQFF. CDR3 coding DNA: TGCAGTGCTAGGGTCTACAGGGGGACCTACAATGAGCAGTTCTTC.

This clonotype was counted between two and nine times. The CDR3 DNA sequence: TGTGCCAGCAGTTCGTTGACGGCCTCTGGAAACACCATATATTTT. Translating it yields CASSSLTASGNTIYF. The chain uses TRBV28 and TRBJ1-3; D is unclear. Trimming removed 4 bases from V and 0 bases from J, with 10 bases in between. Germline V gene lookup returns CDR1 MDHEN and CDR2 SYDVKM. The CDR3 loop spans 15 amino acids.

Ten or more counts support this clonotype. The V gene is TRBV7-6, the J gene TRBJ2-7; D perhaps matches TRBD2 (5 bases). The germline V gene has CDR1 SGHVS and CDR2 FNYEAQ. V lost 2 bases and J lost 3, with 14 bases in between. The CDR3 runs to 15 residues. The CDR3 nucleotides read TGTGCCAGCAGCTTAAGCGGAACTTCCTACTACGAGCAGTACTTC. It encodes CASSLSGTSYYEQYF.

This clonotype was counted between two and nine times. J is TRBJ1-2 and V is TRBV7-9, with D perhaps TRBD1 (5 bases). Germline CDR1 and CDR2: SEHNR and FQNEAQ (reference sequence). This CDR3 region has 16 residues. V lost 8 bases and J 6 bases, leaving 25 bases between the germline ends. CDR3: CASLPTGGRPRDGYTF. DNA of the CDR3: TGTGCCAGCCTACCCACTGGGGGACGACCCAGGGATGGCTACACCTTC.

This clonotype was picked up many times. For the CDR3, the DNA is TGTGCCAGCAACCCCGACAACACCGGGGAGCTGTTTTTT. Residues: CASNPDNTGELFF. The chain links TRBV12-3 or TRBV12-4 to TRBJ2-2; the D is unclear. The V end was cut by 7 bases, the J end by 2 bases, with 8 bases between. This CDR3 contains 13 residues.

In its sample, this clonotype was seen many times. The rearrangement uses TRBV28 and TRBJ1-2, with D maybe TRBD1 (6 bases). CDR3 length: 14 amino acids. With 10 bases removed from V and 8 bases from J, the gap between germline ends came to 23 bases. Germline V gives CDR1 MDHEN, CDR2 SYDVKM. The CDR3 nucleotides are TGTGCCACAAGACAGGCGGCTGTACTCTTGGGCTACACCTTC. The encoded protein is CATRQAAVLLGYTF.

The gene calls are TRBV5-6 and TRBJ2-6; 9 bases are shared with TRBD1. This CDR3 contains 16 residues. V lost 4 bases to trimming and J lost 4 bases; unmatched junction nucleotides: 6. Germline CDR1 is SGHDT and CDR2 is YYEEEE. CDR3 protein: CASSGTGRTGANVLTF. CDR3 bases: TGTGCCAGCAGCGGGACAGGGAGAACGGGGGCCAACGTCCTGACTTTC.

This clonotype turned up a few times. V usage is TRBV11-1 and J usage is TRBJ2-1; D possibly matches TRBD1 or TRBD2 (6 bases each). CDR3 size: 21 residues. Germline CDR1 reads SGHAT; CDR2 reads FQDESV (reference sequence). Trimming cost V 3 bases and J 6 bases, with 33 bases left between them. The CDR3 region is CASSFPVVGGEGLEGGNEQFF. CDR3 nucleotide sequence: TGTGCCAGCAGCTTCCCTGTAGTGGGGGGCGAAGGGCTAGAGGGAGGCAATGAGCAGTTCTTC.

This chain links TRBV20-1 with TRBJ2-1, with TRBD2 identical over 8 bases. V lost 7 bases and J lost 0; bases outside the gene matches: 5. The CDR3 is 14 amino acids. Germline V lookup: CDR1 DFQATT, CDR2 SNEGSKA (reference sequence). The CDR3 DNA follows: TGCAGTGGTCGGGGGGGAGACTCCTACAATGAGCAGTTCTTC. Translated: CSGRGGDSYNEQFF.

This clonotype was seen more than once but under ten times. The V gene is TRBV25-1, the J gene TRBJ2-7; the D gene is possibly TRBD1 (6 bases). Trimming took off 1 base at V and 3 bases at J, with 13 bases between the two ends. Germline V lookup: CDR1 MGHDK, CDR2 SYGVNS. The CDR3 loop spans 15 amino acids. CDR3 loop: CASSESSRGSYEQYF. The CDR3 DNA is TGTGCCAGCAGTGAATCATCCAGGGGAAGCTACGAGCAGTACTTC.

The sample holds many counts of this clonotype. The V gene is TRBV12-3 or TRBV12-4, the J gene TRBJ1-2, with 7 bases that match TRBD1. J was trimmed by 5 bases and V by 11 bases; bases with no gene match: 14. This CDR3 spans 14 amino acids. CDR3 DNA: TGTGCCCAAACTCAAGACAGGGCTGGGTATGGCTACACCTTC. Translated, it gives CAQTQDRAGYGYTF.

This clonotype was counted ten times or more. V is TRBV28 and J is TRBJ2-7; 8 nucleotides agree with TRBD1. V shed 5 bases, J shed 2 bases, and the junction held 14 bases outside the gene matches. CDR3 length: 17 amino acids. From germline, CDR1 is MDHEN and CDR2 SYDVKM. CDR3 DNA: TGTGCCAGCAGTCCAATACTTCCGACAGGGGACCCCTACGAGCAGTACTTC. Its translation is CASSPILPTGDPYEQYF.

The sample holds many counts of this clonotype. The chain joins TRBV15 to TRBJ2-7, with D hard to call. Germline V gene lookup returns CDR1 LNHNV and CDR2 YYDKDF (reference sequence). The CDR3 has 13 residues. V was trimmed by 0 bases and J by 2 bases, leaving 5 bases between them. The CDR3 bases are TGTGCCACCAGCAGAGATGCCCCCTACGAGCAGTACTTC. It translates to CATSRDAPYEQYF.

This clonotype showed up just a few times. V gene TRBV30 combines with J gene TRBJ2-1; D ambiguous. CDR3 length equals 16 residues. The V and J ends lost 3 bases and 4 bases respectively, with 19 bases between them. Germline values: CDR1 GTSNPN, CDR2 SVGIG (reference sequence). The CDR3 protein is CAWRSRRTESYNEQFF. Written as DNA, the CDR3 is TGTGCCTGGAGATCAAGGAGAACAGAATCTTACAATGAGCAGTTCTTC.

This clonotype came up many times. This chain links TRBV3-1 with TRBJ1-1; 9 nucleotides agree with TRBD1. This CDR3 is 14 amino acids long. Per germline, CDR1 LGHDT and CDR2 YNNKEL (reference sequence). V shed 2 bases, J shed 6 bases, and the junction held 4 bases outside the gene matches. Here the CDR3 reads CASSQWDRVAEAFF. The CDR3 region has the DNA TGTGCCAGCAGCCAATGGGACAGGGTGGCTGAAGCTTTCTTT.

This clonotype has ten or more counts. The rearrangement joins TRBV10-3 to TRBJ2-7, with TRBD2 matching over 9 bases. CDR1 and CDR2 from the germline V gene are ENHRY and SYGVKD. The CDR3 has 12 residues. J lost 7 bases, V lost 6 bases, and 4 bases had no gene match. The CDR3 bases are TGTGCCATCAGATTGACTAGCGGTGAGCAGTACTTC. Translated: CAIRLTSGEQYF.

This clonotype was seen repeatedly, ten times or more. The chain employs TRBV29-1 and TRBJ2-5; 9 bases are a match to TRBD1. Germline V gene lookup returns CDR1 SQVTM and CDR2 ANQGSEA. This CDR3 has 14 amino acids. V was pared by 7 bases and J by 1 base, with 7 bases of the junction left unmatched. CDR3 region: CSAYGQGPQETQYF. The CDR3, as DNA: TGCAGCGCCTACGGACAGGGGCCCCAAGAGACCCAGTACTTC.

This clonotype appeared a few times. The rearrangement joins TRBV5-1 to TRBJ1-6; D is unclear. Trimming took 0 bases from V and 6 from J, leaving 13 bases between them. The CDR3 is made up of 16 amino acids. CDR1 SGHRS and CDR2 YFSETQ come from the germline V gene. CDR3 sequence: CASSLEDGRFNSPLHF. The CDR3 DNA reads TGCGCCAGCAGCTTGGAAGACGGACGTTTTAATTCACCCCTCCACTTT.

The chain uses TRBV3-1 and TRBJ1-2; TRBD1 matches 7 bases. The germline V gene has CDR1 LGHDT and CDR2 YNNKEL (reference sequence). J was trimmed by 5 bases and V by 4 bases; bases with no gene match: 4. The CDR3 loop spans 13 amino acids. The CDR3 DNA reads TGTGCCAGCAGCCGTGGGACAGATTATGGCTACACCTTC. It translates to CASSRGTDYGYTF.

The V call is TRBV28, the J call TRBJ2-5; a possible D gene is TRBD2 (7 bases). Germline V gene data show CDR1 as MDHEN and CDR2 as SYDVKM. Trimming left V 4 bases short and J 4 bases short, with 16 bases between. This CDR3 contains 15 residues. The CDR3 nucleotides read TGTGCCAGCAGTTCAATAGAGGGGGGGAGAGAGACCCAGTACTTC. Its translation: CASSSIEGGRETQYF. Supplemented by reference TRBV28 and TRBJ2-5, the full variable domain reads DVKVTQSSRYLVKRTGEKVFLECVQDMDHENMFWYRQDPGLGLRLIYFSYDVKMKEKGDIPEGYSVSREKKERFSLILESASTNQTSMYLCASSSIEGGRETQYFGPGTRLLVL.